These 12 T cell receptor beta chains originate from one sample sequenced in a study of blood T cell repertoires in COVID-19. Method: immunoSEQ multiplex PCR; TCRdb's copy keeps in-frame clones and lacks some. The sample lists hundreds of thousands of clones, roughly 89% occurring once. Material: peripheral blood. Receptors were obtained from a woman aged 25 to 39 with acute or convalescent COVID-19.

This clone was seen only a few times. V usage is TRBV7-8 and J usage is TRBJ1-4, with 8 bases lining up with TRBD1. The CDR3 has 18 amino acids. From germline, CDR1 is SGHVS and CDR2 FQNEAQ. V trimming: 1 base; J trimming: 8 bases; junction bases outside the gene matches: 15. CDR3 region: CASSLGPSTGGLVEKLFF. The CDR3 DNA is TGTGCCAGCAGCTTAGGTCCCAGCACAGGGGGTCTCGTAGAAAAACTGTTTTTT.

This clone was found a few times. The chain links TRBV7-2 to TRBJ1-5; 7 nucleotides line up with TRBD1. The CDR3 is 15 amino acids. V dropped 4 bases and J dropped 3; count of bases not matched to a gene: 6. The germline CDR1 and CDR2 sequences are SGHTA and FQGNSA. In DNA, the CDR3 is TGTGCCAGCAGCTCAGGGGACAGCCACAATCAGCCCCAGCATTTT. Translating gives CASSSGDSHNQPQHF.

The chain combines TRBV12-5 with TRBJ1-2; D remains ambiguous. The V end was cut by 1 base, the J end by 6 bases, with 12 bases between. Looked up from germline, CDR1 is LGHNT and CDR2 is FRNRAP. CDR3 length: 14 residues. As DNA, the CDR3 is TGTGCTAGTGGTTTGGGGCAGGCGCCGGATGGCTACACCTTC. Translation gives CASGLGQAPDGYTF.

This clone occurred a few times. The chain carries TRBV19 and TRBJ2-7; D perhaps matches TRBD1 (6 bases). Trimming removed 1 base at V and 7 bases at J, with 8 bases between. Germline values: CDR1 LNHDA, CDR2 SQIVND (reference sequence). This CDR3 comprises 12 residues. The CDR3 sequence: CASSIAGEEQYF. The CDR3 DNA sequence: TGTGCCAGTAGTATAGCAGGGGAGGAGCAGTACTTC.

This chain joins TRBV12-3 or TRBV12-4 and TRBJ2-7; 7 bases fit TRBD1. V trimming: 0 bases; J trimming: 5 bases; junction bases outside the gene matches: 1. The CDR3 contains 13 residues. This CDR3 reads CASSLAGGNEQYF. CDR3 sequence (DNA): TGTGCCAGCAGTTTAGCAGGGGGCAACGAGCAGTACTTC.

The V and J genes are TRBV6-2 or TRBV6-3 and TRBJ1-5, with no clear D. Germline assignment: CDR1 MNHEY and CDR2 SVGEGT. The CDR3 runs 16 residues. Trimming cost V 5 bases and J 1 base, with 15 bases left between them. Here the CDR3 reads CASSKGIGRSNQPQHF. The DNA for the CDR3 is TGTGCCAGCAGTAAAGGGATTGGGAGAAGCAATCAGCCCCAGCATTTT.

J is TRBJ1-1 and V is TRBV30; 7 bases align to TRBD1. Germline V gene lookup returns CDR1 GTSNPN and CDR2 SVGIG (reference sequence). Trimming cost V 2 bases and J 5 bases; bases outside gene matches: 5. The CDR3 has 13 amino acids. The CDR3, as DNA: TGTGCCTGGAGTCGACAGGGATGGACTGAAGCTTTCTTT. Its protein is CAWSRQGWTEAFF.

V gene TRBV6-1 combines with J gene TRBJ1-4; perhaps TRBD1 as D (6 bases). Germline-derived CDR1 and CDR2 are MNHNS and SASEGT. The V gene lost 4 bases and the J gene lost 8 bases, with 20 bases spanning the gap. The CDR3 consists of 16 residues. The CDR3, as DNA: TGTGCCAGCAGTGCGACGACAGGTTTTGTTCGGGAAAAACTGTTTTTT. Translation gives CASSATTGFVREKLFF.

The chain is built from TRBV5-6 and TRBJ2-3; possible D gene TRBD1, 5 bases. CDR1 is SGHDT, CDR2 YYEEEE, per germline. The CDR3 runs 17 residues. The ends were cut back, 1 base at V and 0 bases at J, with 15 bases in the middle. Here the CDR3 reads CASSLLSGFVSTDTQYF. In DNA, the CDR3 is TGTGCCAGCAGCTTGTTATCAGGGTTCGTTAGCACAGATACGCAGTATTTT.

This clone has a single count. The chain uses TRBV10-3 and TRBJ1-5, with D hard to call. Germline assignment: CDR1 ENHRY and CDR2 SYGVKD. The CDR3 loop spans 16 amino acids. V dropped 3 bases and J dropped 4 bases, with 16 bases sitting between them. CDR3 sequence reads: CAISESGELGNQPQHF. The CDR3 bases are TGTGCCATCAGTGAATCCGGGGAACTGGGGAATCAGCCCCAGCATTTT.

This clone was observed a handful of times. The CDR3 DNA sequence: TGCGCCAGCAGCTTACTAGCGGGGGGAACTACCTACGAGCAGTACTTC. This encodes CASSLLAGGTTYEQYF. The V and J genes are TRBV5-1 and TRBJ2-7, with 12 bases fitting TRBD2. V lost 2 bases to trimming and J lost 2 bases; unmatched junction nucleotides: 5. Germline V gene sequence: CDR1 SGHRS, CDR2 YFSETQ. The CDR3 is made up of 16 amino acids.

The rearrangement links TRBV4-1 to TRBJ1-2, with D unresolved. The CDR3 sequence is 13 residues long. CDR1 and CDR2 (germline): MGHRA, YSYEKL. Trimming pared 0 bases from V and 8 bases from J, leaving 10 bases between. The CDR3 bases are TGCGCCAGCAGCCAAGAGGGCAGGCCGGGCTACACCTTC. It codes for CASSQEGRPGYTF.